These T cell receptor beta chains were read from a single sample in a study of blood T cell repertoires in COVID-19. Some clones are missing from TCRdb's copy, which holds only in-frame ones; the method was immunoSEQ multiplex PCR. This table has fewer than 400,000 clones, 80% to 90% appearing once. The sample comprised PBMCs or T cells enriched from blood (not recorded which). The receptor set was obtained from a man aged 30 to 39 who had recovered from COVID-19. CDR3s include the opening cysteine and the closing phenylalanine or tryptophan. Each record gives: J gene, V gene, clone size, D gene, CDR3 protein, CDR3 DNA. The D gene is left open where the match is weak. Clone size, where shown, is once, few, many, or a class for clones that have expanded.

TRBJ1-2 TRBV9 - - CASGKRGDGYTF TGTGCCAGCGGAAAACGGGGGGATGGCTACACCTTC
TRBJ1-5 TRBV6-1 - TRBD1 CASSDLDRRVQPQHF TGTGCCAGCAGTGACCTGGACAGGCGGGTGCAGCCCCAGCATTTT
TRBJ2-2 TRBV6-5 - TRBD2 CASIRGGTGELFF TGTGCCAGCATCCGGGGGGGCACCGGGGAGCTGTTTTTT
TRBJ1-1 TRBV9 - - CASSSLEPEAFF TGTGCCAGCAGCTCCCTAGAACCTGAAGCTTTCTTT
TRBJ2-4 TRBV7-8 - - CASSSGTTLAKNIQYF TGTGCCAGCAGTTCCGGGACAACCCTAGCCAAAAACATTCAGTACTTC
TRBJ1-2 TRBV6-4 few - CASSVEFGYGYTF TGTGCCAGCAGTGTGGAGTTCGGTTATGGCTACACCTTC
TRBJ1-1 TRBV5-1 - - CASSQIVTGTEAFF TGCGCCAGCAGCCAAATTGTTACAGGGACTGAAGCTTTCTTT
TRBJ2-5 TRBV24-1 - TRBD1 CATSDQGAVRETQYF TGTGCCACCAGTGATCAGGGGGCTGTACGAGAGACCCAGTACTTC
TRBJ2-7 TRBV10-2 - - CASSDTGEATYEQYF TGCGCCAGCAGTGACACCGGAGAAGCTACCTACGAGCAGTACTTC
TRBJ1-5 TRBV30 - - CAWSTGYRNQPQHF TGTGCCTGGAGCACAGGGTATCGGAATCAGCCCCAGCATTTT
TRBJ1-1 TRBV15 - - CATSRDPTSGAEAFF TGTGCCACCAGCAGAGATCCGACTTCGGGAGCGGAAGCTTTCTTT
TRBJ2-5 TRBV7-8 once - CASSKYQEAQYF TGTGCCAGCAGCAAGTACCAAGAGGCCCAGTACTTC
TRBJ1-6 TRBV13 - - CASSVQGSWSPLHF TGTGCCAGCAGTGTGCAGGGGTCGTGGTCACCCCTCCACTTT
TRBJ1-1 TRBV18 - - CASSPAAGLLNTEAFF TGTGCCAGCTCACCAGCGGCAGGACTACTGAACACTGAAGCTTTCTTT
TRBJ2-3 TRBV19 - TRBD1 CASSLSGGAQYF TGTGCCAGTAGTCTATCAGGGGGCGCGCAGTATTTT
TRBJ2-5 TRBV6-5 - - CASSYNRAQETQYF TGTGCCAGCAGTTACAACAGGGCCCAAGAGACCCAGTACTTC
TRBJ2-7 TRBV5-6 once TRBD2 CASSLGRGRPYEQYF TGTGCCAGCAGCTTGGGGCGGGGGAGACCCTACGAGCAGTACTTC
TRBJ2-5 TRBV18 - TRBD2 CASSPQNSGGLGETQYF TGTGCCAGCTCACCACAAAATAGCGGGGGCCTCGGGGAGACCCAGTACTTC
TRBJ2-2 TRBV10-2 - - CASSERGLSTGELFF TGCGCCAGCAGTGAGAGGGGTTTGAGCACCGGGGAGCTGTTTTTT
TRBJ2-3 TRBV7-3 - - CASSFGQYYTDTQYF TGTGCCAGCAGCTTTGGACAATATTACACAGATACGCAGTATTTT
TRBJ2-3 TRBV6-4 - TRBD2 CASSPTSGHTDTQYF TGTGCCAGCAGCCCGACTAGCGGCCACACAGATACGCAGTATTTT
TRBJ1-2 TRBV6-5 - - CASSSSTGTYYGYTF TGTGCCAGCAGTAGCAGCACCGGGACATACTATGGCTACACCTTC
TRBJ2-7 TRBV9 - TRBD1 CASGTGVHEQYF TGTGCCAGCGGGACAGGGGTCCACGAGCAGTACTTC
TRBJ1-6 TRBV10-1 - TRBD1 CASSSGTGFSPLHF TGCGCCAGCAGCTCCGGGACAGGGTTTTCACCCCTCCACTTT
TRBJ2-7 TRBV7-9 once - CASSLGTSSSYEQYF TGTGCCAGCAGCTTAGGGACATCCAGTTCCTACGAGCAGTACTTC
TRBJ1-4 TRBV4-2 - - CASSQSSGRREKLFF TGTGCCAGCAGCCAGAGTTCGGGGAGGAGGGAAAAACTGTTTTTT
TRBJ1-4 TRBV6-5 - - CASREDRLNEKLFF TGTGCCAGCAGAGAGGACAGACTTAATGAAAAACTGTTTTTT
TRBJ1-6 TRBV9 - - CASSVGPENSPLHF TGTGCCAGCAGCGTGGGTCCGGAGAATTCACCCCTCCACTTT
TRBJ1-4 TRBV7-9 - - CASSLGGTFGEKLFF TGTGCCAGCAGCTTAGGGGGGACTTTTGGTGAAAAACTGTTTTTT
TRBJ2-2 TRBV3-1/TRBV3-2 - - CASSQRGSTGELFF TGTGCCAGCAGCCAGCGAGGGTCCACCGGGGAGCTGTTTTTT
TRBJ2-3 TRBV3-1/TRBV3-2 - - CASSLRGASTDTQYF TGTGCCAGCAGCCTACGGGGGGCGAGCACAGATACGCAGTATTTT
TRBJ1-5 TRBV7-9 - - CASSLVIGSGYQPQHF TGTGCCAGCAGCTTAGTAATAGGGTCGGGGTATCAGCCCCAGCATTTT
TRBJ2-7 TRBV6-5 - - CASSYSAGAWYEQYF TGTGCCAGCAGTTACTCGGCAGGGGCCTGGTACGAGCAGTACTTC
TRBJ2-7 TRBV12-3/TRBV12-4 - TRBD2 CASGLAGANEQYF TGTGCCAGCGGACTAGCGGGGGCAAACGAGCAGTACTTC